The 3 T cell receptor beta chains below come from one sample, sequenced in a study of OX40 agonist ivuxolimab in advanced cancers. The data were produced by immunoSEQ multiplex PCR, yet TCRdb's version contains in-frame clones alone and is incomplete. This table has tens of thousands of clones, 82% appearing once. This specimen was CD4+ or CD8+ T cells sorted from blood, taken in a trial of the OX40 agonist ivuxolimab. Receptors originate from an adult with an advanced solid tumor such as melanoma, head and neck, liver or kidney cancer.

V and J are TRBV6-1 and TRBJ1-4, with D maybe TRBD1 (5 bases). The CDR3 loop spans 14 amino acids. Germline-derived CDR1 and CDR2 are MNHNS and SASEGT. V shed 7 bases and J shed 0 bases, with 9 bases lying between them. Here the CDR3 DNA reads TGTGCCAGCAAGGTGGGGGCAACTAATGAAAAACTGTTTTTT. Amino acids: CASKVGATNEKLFF.

V gene TRBV6-1 combines with J gene TRBJ2-3; D gene uncertain. This CDR3 is 14 amino acids long. Germline CDR1 reads MNHNS; CDR2 reads SASEGT. Trimming pared 8 bases from V and 2 bases from J, leaving 14 bases between. The CDR3, as DNA: TGTGCCAGCCGGGTTGGGCGTTACACAGATACGCAGTATTTT. Its translation: CASRVGRYTDTQYF.

Notes on this clone: An end of the junction differs from the germline gene, which may be a read error. The J gene is TRBJ2-1, the V gene TRBV7-7; perhaps D is TRBD1 or TRBD2 (6 bases each). Germline loops: CDR1 SSHAT, CDR2 FNYEAQ (reference sequence). This CDR3 region has 14 residues. The CDR3 protein is CASSLGGSYNEQFF. Written as DNA, the CDR3 is TGTGCTAGCAGCTTAGGGGGGTCCTACAATGAGCAGTTCTTC. Filled out from reference TRBV7-7 and TRBJ2-1, the complete variable domain reads GAGVSQSPRYKVTKRGQDVTLRCDPISSHATLYWYQQALGQGPEFLTYFNYEAQPDKSGLPSDRFSAERPEGSISTLTIQRTEQRDSAMYRCASSLGGSYNEQFFGPGTRLTVL.